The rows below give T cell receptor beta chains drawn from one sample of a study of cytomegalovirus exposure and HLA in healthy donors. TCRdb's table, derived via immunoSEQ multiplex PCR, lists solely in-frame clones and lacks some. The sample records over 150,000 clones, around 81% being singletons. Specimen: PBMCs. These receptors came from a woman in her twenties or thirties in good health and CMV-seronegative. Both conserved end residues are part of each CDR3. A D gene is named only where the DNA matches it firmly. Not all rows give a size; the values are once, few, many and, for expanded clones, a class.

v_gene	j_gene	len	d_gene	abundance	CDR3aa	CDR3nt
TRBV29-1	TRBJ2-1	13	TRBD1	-	CSVEMDRDNEQFF	TGCAGCGTTGAGATGGACAGGGACAATGAGCAGTTCTTC
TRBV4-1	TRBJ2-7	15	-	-	CASSHPLRTLYEQYF	TGCGCCAGCAGCCACCCCCTTCGGACACTGTACGAGCAGTACTTC
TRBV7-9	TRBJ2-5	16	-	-	CSSSLAMDRLQETQYF	TGTTCCAGCAGCTTAGCCATGGACAGACTCCAAGAGACCCAGTACTTC
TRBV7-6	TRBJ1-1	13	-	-	CASSLTGNTEAFF	TGTGCCAGCAGCTTAACAGGGAACACTGAAGCTTTCTTT
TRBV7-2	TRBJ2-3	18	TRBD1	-	CASSLVLTGQGAADTQYF	TGTGCCAGCAGCTTAGTTCTGACCGGACAGGGGGCAGCAGATACGCAGTATTTT
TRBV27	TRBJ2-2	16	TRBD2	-	CASSFTGLADTGELFF	TGTGCCAGCAGTTTTACGGGACTAGCGGACACCGGGGAGCTGTTTTTT
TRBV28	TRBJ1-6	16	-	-	CASSLSGGGGRSPLHF	TGTGCCAGCAGTTTATCGGGTGGGGGGGGGCGATCACCCCTCCACTTT
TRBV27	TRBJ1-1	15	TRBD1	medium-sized	CASSRGTGGNTEAFF	TGTGCCAGCAGTCGGGGGACAGGGGGGAACACTGAAGCTTTCTTT
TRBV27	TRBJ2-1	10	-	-	CASGWSEQFF	TGTGCCAGCGGCTGGAGTGAGCAGTTCTTC
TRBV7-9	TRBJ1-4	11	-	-	CASSAGEKLFF	TGTGCCAGCAGCGCCGGTGAAAAACTGTTTTTT
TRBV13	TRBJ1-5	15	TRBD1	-	CASSLGTGVNQPQHF	TGTGCCAGCAGCTTAGGGACAGGGGTGAATCAGCCCCAGCATTTT
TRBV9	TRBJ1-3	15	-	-	CASSASGASGNTIYF	TGTGCCAGCAGCGCAAGTGGAGCATCTGGAAACACCATATATTTT
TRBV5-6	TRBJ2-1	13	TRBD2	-	CASSLAGAGEQFF	TGTGCCAGCAGCTTAGCGGGAGCAGGTGAGCAGTTCTTC
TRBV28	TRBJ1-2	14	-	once	CASTFARGNYGYTF	TGTGCCAGCACCTTCGCGAGAGGGAACTATGGCTACACCTTC
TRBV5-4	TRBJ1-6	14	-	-	CASSPTTGSSPLHF	TGTGCCAGCAGCCCAACGACAGGTTCTTCACCCCTCCACTTT
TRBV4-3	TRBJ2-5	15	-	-	CASSQEVISQETQYF	TGCGCCAGCAGCCAAGAGGTCATCAGTCAAGAGACCCAGTACTTC
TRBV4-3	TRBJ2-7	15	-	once	CASSQEFRSSYEQYF	TGCGCCAGCAGCCAAGAGTTCCGTTCTTCCTACGAGCAGTACTTC
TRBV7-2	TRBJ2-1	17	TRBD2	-	CASSLGRLAAANNEQFF	TGTGCCAGCAGCTTAGGGAGACTAGCGGCAGCTAACAATGAGCAGTTCTTC
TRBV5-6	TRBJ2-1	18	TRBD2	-	CASSFWGAGGSSYNEQFF	TGTGCCAGCAGCTTCTGGGGGGCGGGGGGGAGCTCCTACAATGAGCAGTTCTTC
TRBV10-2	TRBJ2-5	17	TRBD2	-	CASSDWGNGGAGETQYF	TGCGCCAGCAGTGATTGGGGAAACGGGGGGGCCGGAGAGACCCAGTACTTC
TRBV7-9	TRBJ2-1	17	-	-	CSSSSERPAGQYNEQFF	TGTTCCAGCAGCTCCGAGCGTCCGGCGGGACAGTACAATGAGCAGTTCTTC
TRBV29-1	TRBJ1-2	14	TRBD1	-	CSVEGDRGNYGYTF	TGCAGCGTTGAAGGAGACAGGGGAAACTATGGCTACACCTTC
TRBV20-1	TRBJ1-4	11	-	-	CGGAQGEKLFF	TGCGGGGGCGCGCAGGGCGAAAAACTGTTTTTT
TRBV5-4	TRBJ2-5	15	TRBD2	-	CASSPRTSPQETQYF	TGTGCCAGCAGCCCACGGACTAGTCCCCAAGAGACCCAGTACTTC
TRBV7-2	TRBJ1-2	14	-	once	CASSLDTSFYGYTF	TGTGCCAGCAGCCTGGACACCTCCTTCTATGGCTACACCTTC
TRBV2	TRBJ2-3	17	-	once	CASSVDGGSGNTDTQYF	TGTGCCAGCAGTGTCGATGGGGGCTCGGGCAACACAGATACGCAGTATTTT
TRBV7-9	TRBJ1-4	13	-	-	CSSSQGANEKLFF	TGTTCCAGCAGTCAGGGTGCTAATGAAAAACTGTTTTTT
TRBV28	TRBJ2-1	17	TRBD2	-	CASRKTVLAASYNEQFF	TGTGCCAGCAGAAAAACCGTGCTAGCGGCATCCTACAATGAGCAGTTCTTC
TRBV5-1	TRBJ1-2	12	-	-	CASSPSVNGYTF	TGCGCCAGCAGTCCTTCGGTTAATGGCTACACCTTC
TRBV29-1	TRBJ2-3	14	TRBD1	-	CSVPRTGSTDTQYF	TGCAGCGTCCCTCGGACAGGGTCGACAGATACGCAGTATTTT
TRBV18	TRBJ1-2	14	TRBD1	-	CASSSGTDNYGYTF	TGTGCCAGCTCATCCGGGACAGATAACTATGGCTACACCTTC
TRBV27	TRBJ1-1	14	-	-	CASKIGGLNTEAFF	TGTGCCAGCAAGATCGGGGGTTTGAACACTGAAGCTTTCTTT
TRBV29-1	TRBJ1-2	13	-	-	CSAVAVQSYGYTF	TGCAGCGCCGTCGCGGTCCAGTCCTATGGCTACACCTTC
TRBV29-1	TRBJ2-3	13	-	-	CSVAQRSTDTQYF	TGCAGCGTTGCTCAGCGGAGCACAGATACGCAGTATTTT
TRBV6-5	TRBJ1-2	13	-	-	CASSSRRELGYTF	TGTGCCAGCAGTTCTAGGAGGGAACTGGGCTACACCTTC
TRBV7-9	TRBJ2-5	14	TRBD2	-	CASRGAGGGETQYF	TGTGCCAGCAGGGGAGCGGGAGGAGGTGAGACCCAGTACTTC
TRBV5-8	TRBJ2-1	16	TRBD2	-	CASLLAGGGYYNEQFF	TGTGCCAGCCTACTAGCGGGAGGAGGATACTACAATGAGCAGTTCTTC
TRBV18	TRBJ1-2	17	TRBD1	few	CASSRSRDRGSNYGYTF	TGTGCCAGCTCACGATCCCGCGACAGGGGATCTAACTATGGCTACACCTTC
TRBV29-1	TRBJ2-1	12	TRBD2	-	CSVPGGYNEQFF	TGCAGCGTCCCCGGGGGGTACAATGAGCAGTTCTTC
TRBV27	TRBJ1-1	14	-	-	CASSGRHRSTEAFF	TGTGCCAGCAGTGGCCGACATAGGTCCACTGAAGCTTTCTTT
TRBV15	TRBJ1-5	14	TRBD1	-	CATSADRVNQPQHF	TGTGCCACCAGCGCGGACAGGGTCAATCAGCCCCAGCATTTT
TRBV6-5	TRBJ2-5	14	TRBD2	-	CASRGGGAGETQYF	TGTGCCAGCCGAGGCGGGGGGGCCGGAGAGACCCAGTACTTC
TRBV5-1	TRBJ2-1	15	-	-	CASSPDSSFNNEQFF	TGCGCCAGCAGCCCCGATTCTAGTTTTAACAATGAGCAGTTCTTC
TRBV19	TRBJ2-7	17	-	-	CASSPEGGIGRFYEQYF	TGTGCCAGTAGTCCCGAGGGGGGGATCGGCAGGTTCTACGAGCAGTACTTC